This passage covers 25 T cell receptor beta chains from one sample sequenced in a study of blood T cell repertoires in COVID-19. The assay was immunoSEQ multiplex PCR, and TCRdb's table has in-frame clones only and misses some. The data show just under 95,000 clones, 80% seen once. Sequenced sample: peripheral blood. These receptors originate from a man between 45 and 60 years old who had recovered from COVID-19.

The gene calls are TRBV5-1 and TRBJ2-4; D is possibly TRBD1 (5 bases). CDR3 length: 15 residues. Trimming shortened V by 4 bases and J by 0 bases, and 11 bases separated the two germline ends. Looked up from germline, CDR1 is SGHRS and CDR2 is YFSETQ. This chain's CDR3 is CASSRTIIAKNIQYF. The CDR3 DNA follows: TGCGCCAGCAGCCGGACAATTATAGCCAAAAACATTCAGTACTTC. The full variable domain, with the rest looked up from reference TRBV5-1 and TRBJ2-4, is KAGVTQTPRYLIKTRGQQVTLSCSPISGHRSVSWYQQTPGQGLQFLFEYFSETQRNKGNFPGRFSGRQFSNSRSEMNVSTLELGDSALYLCASSRTIIAKNIQYFGAGTRLSVL.

The chain is built from TRBV12-3 or TRBV12-4 and TRBJ1-2; weak D call: TRBD1 (6 bases). CDR3 length: 13 residues. V was clipped by 5 bases and J by 5 bases, with 12 bases between them. The CDR3 DNA sequence: TGTGCCAGCAGTCCAGACAGGATGTATGGCTACACCTTC. It is translated as CASSPDRMYGYTF.

The J gene is TRBJ2-7, the V gene TRBV28, with TRBD2 identical over 10 bases. The germline V gene has CDR1 MDHEN and CDR2 SYDVKM. This CDR3 region has 15 residues. J gave up 0 bases and V 4 bases, and 3 bases lay outside the gene matches. Here the CDR3 reads CASSSWTSGSYEQYF. The CDR3 bases are TGTGCCAGCAGTTCTTGGACTAGCGGCTCCTACGAGCAGTACTTC.

This clone was detected a few times. The chain uses TRBV28 and TRBJ2-1; 7 bases match TRBD1. Germline V gene lookup returns CDR1 MDHEN and CDR2 SYDVKM. The CDR3 is 13 residues long. V lost 8 bases to trimming and J lost 10 bases; unmatched junction nucleotides: 11. The CDR3 protein is CASLGTVSWEQFF. CDR3 DNA sequence: TGTGCCAGCCTCGGGACAGTTTCATGGGAGCAGTTCTTC. The variable domain in full, with the rest retrieved from reference TRBV28 and TRBJ2-1, is DVKVTQSSRYLVKRTGEKVFLECVQDMDHENMFWYRQDPGLGLRLIYFSYDVKMKEKGDIPEGYSVSREKKERFSLILESASTNQTSMYLCASLGTVSWEQFFGPGTRLTVL.

V is TRBV19 and J is TRBJ2-1, with 13 positions matching TRBD2. V trimming: 6 bases; J trimming: 7 bases; junction bases outside the gene matches: 6. This CDR3 has 15 amino acids. Germline-derived CDR1 and CDR2 are LNHDA and SQIVND (reference sequence). CDR3 sequence: CASRPTSGRWNEQFF. The CDR3 bases are TGTGCCAGTAGACCGACTAGCGGGAGGTGGAATGAGCAGTTCTTC.

The V call is TRBV6-5, the J call TRBJ2-6, with D possibly TRBD1 on 6 matching bases. Germline V gene lookup returns CDR1 MNHEY and CDR2 SVGAGI. The CDR3 consists of 15 residues. V was shortened by 4 bases and J by 4 bases, with 11 bases between the two germline ends. CDR3 sequence: CASSSQGSGANVLTF. The CDR3 bases are TGTGCCAGCAGTTCCCAGGGGAGCGGGGCCAACGTCCTGACTTTC.

The chain recombines TRBV7-9 with TRBJ1-3, with 7 nucleotides matching TRBD1. V was clipped by 2 bases and J by 0 bases; unmatched bases: 10. Per the germline V gene, CDR1 is SEHNR and CDR2 is FQNEAQ (reference sequence). The CDR3 length is 18 residues. DNA of the CDR3: TGTGCCAGCAGCTTACGGGCGCCAGGGGGGAACTCTGGAAACACCATATATTTT. Its protein product is CASSLRAPGGNSGNTIYF.

This clone was observed a single time. The genes are TRBV2 and TRBJ1-2; D is unclear. The CDR3 covers 20 residues. Trimming cost V 5 bases and J 2 bases, with 30 bases left between them. Germline assignment: CDR1 SNHLY and CDR2 FYNNEI. For the CDR3, the DNA is TGTGCCAGCAGTTCCGTTTCTGACGGATCCGACTCTCGAAGGAACTATGGCTACACCTTC. Its translation: CASSSVSDGSDSRRNYGYTF.

This clone was seen only once. The chain has TRBV10-3 and TRBJ2-5, with 8 bases identical to TRBD2. There are 14 residues in the CDR3. Germline V gene sequence: CDR1 ENHRY, CDR2 SYGVKD. J was trimmed by 5 bases and V by 3 bases; bases with no gene match: 5. CDR3 coding DNA: TGTGCCATCAGTGACCCCCGGGGGGGGGAGACCCAGTACTTC. Its translation is CAISDPRGGETQYF.

This sequence joins TRBV11-2 and TRBJ2-1; D may be TRBD2 (6 bases). Deletions cut 8 bases from V and 12 bases from J, with 29 bases between. Germline loops: CDR1 SGHAT, CDR2 FQNNGV. The CDR3 has 16 residues. DNA of the CDR3: TGTGCCAGCTCCACAACCGGGACTGGGGGTTTCGGAGGGCAGTTCTTC. Protein product: CASSTTGTGGFGGQFF.

This clone was detected once. The chain recombines TRBV7-9 with TRBJ1-2, with unresolved D. The V gene's germline CDR1 is SEHNR and CDR2 FQNEAQ (reference sequence). V lost 2 bases to trimming and J lost 7 bases, with 14 bases between them. CDR3 length: 14 residues. This CDR3 is CASSLNSLEAGYTF. CDR3 coding DNA: TGTGCCAGCAGCTTAAACTCCCTGGAGGCTGGCTACACCTTC.

This chain connects TRBV6-6 to TRBJ1-3; D is ambiguous. This CDR3 is built from 11 residues. The germline V and J ends were trimmed by 2 bases and 8 bases, with 4 bases remaining between them. Germline V gene lookup returns CDR1 MNHNY and CDR2 SVGAGI (reference sequence). The DNA for the CDR3 is TGTGCCAGCAGTTACGGAGACACCATATATTTT. This codes for CASSYGDTIYF.

The rearrangement joins TRBV30 to TRBJ1-4, with a weak D call TRBD1 (5 bases). This CDR3 has 13 amino acids. V lost 2 bases to trimming and J lost 7 bases, with 11 bases between them. Germline assignment: CDR1 GTSNPN and CDR2 SVGIG (reference sequence). The CDR3 DNA sequence: TGTGCCTGGAGTCCCCGGGGGAGTGAAAAACTGTTTTTT. It is translated as CAWSPRGSEKLFF.

The gene calls are TRBV11-2 and TRBJ2-1, with a weak D call TRBD1 (5 bases). Trimming removed 3 bases at V and 8 bases at J, with 8 bases between. The CDR3 sequence is 12 residues long. CDR1 is SGHAT and CDR2 is FQNNGV in the germline V gene. The CDR3 DNA reads as TGTGCCAGCAGCTTCGCAGGGTATGAGCAGTTCTTC. The encoded protein is CASSFAGYEQFF.

J is TRBJ2-1 and V is TRBV30, with 8 bases identical to TRBD1. V lost 2 bases and J lost 7; bases outside the gene matches: 7. Germline V gene sequence: CDR1 GTSNPN, CDR2 SVGIG (reference sequence). The length of the CDR3 is 14 residues. CDR3 in amino acids: CAWSPDRAGNEQFF. CDR3 coding DNA: TGTGCCTGGAGTCCGGACAGGGCTGGGAATGAGCAGTTCTTC.

The J gene is TRBJ2-3, the V gene TRBV30; TRBD2 might be the D (6 bases). The CDR3 consists of 17 residues. V dropped 2 bases and J dropped 2 bases, with 20 bases sitting between them. Per the germline V gene, CDR1 is GTSNPN and CDR2 is SVGIG (reference sequence). The CDR3: CAWSMTRAGTYTDTQYF. CDR3 sequence (DNA): TGTGCCTGGAGTATGACACGAGCAGGGACTTACACAGATACGCAGTATTTT.

This clone was recorded once. The chain carries TRBV5-1 and TRBJ2-3; TRBD2 matches 7 bases. Looked up from germline, CDR1 is SGHRS and CDR2 is YFSETQ. The CDR3 runs to 15 residues. V lost 7 bases and J lost 5; bases outside the gene matches: 13. The CDR3 is CASGRDYALGDTQYF. The CDR3 DNA reads TGCGCCAGCGGGAGGGACTACGCCTTAGGAGATACGCAGTATTTT. The variable domain in full, completed from reference TRBV5-1 and TRBJ2-3, reads KAGVTQTPRYLIKTRGQQVTLSCSPISGHRSVSWYQQTPGQGLQFLFEYFSETQRNKGNFPGRFSGRQFSNSRSEMNVSTLELGDSALYLCASGRDYALGDTQYFGPGTRLTVL.

The J gene is TRBJ1-1, the V gene TRBV5-1; possible D gene TRBD1, 6 bases. V was clipped by 4 bases and J by 5 bases, with 15 bases between them. Germline V CDR1 and CDR2: SGHRS, YFSETQ. The CDR3 extends over 14 amino acids. Here the CDR3 DNA reads TGCGCCAGCAGCCTTCGGCAGGGGCTGACTGAAGCTTTCTTT. It translates to CASSLRQGLTEAFF.

The J gene is TRBJ1-6, the V gene TRBV19, with 10 bases lining up with TRBD1. Germline V gene lookup returns CDR1 LNHDA and CDR2 SQIVND (reference sequence). J gave up 10 bases and V 3 bases, and 18 bases lay outside the gene matches. CDR3 length equals 19 residues. CDR3 sequence: CASSIVFGTGAARDSPLHF. The CDR3 DNA reads TGTGCCAGTAGTATTGTTTTTGGGACAGGGGCCGCCCGGGACTCACCCCTCCACTTT. The whole variable domain, remainder taken from reference TRBV19 and TRBJ1-6, is DGGITQSPKYLFRKEGQNVTLSCEQNLNHDAMYWYRQDPGQGLRLIYYSQIVNDFQKGDIAEGYSVSREKKESFPLTVTSAQKNPTAFYLCASSIVFGTGAARDSPLHFGNGTRLTVT.

The DNA for the CDR3 is TGTGCCAGCATTAGATCGGCTAGCGACCGGGAGCTGTTTTTT. Its translation: CASIRSASDRELFF. V and J are TRBV6-5 and TRBJ2-2, with TRBD2 as a possible D gene (6 bases). This CDR3 has 14 residues. The germline V gene has CDR1 MNHEY and CDR2 SVGAGI. Trimming took 7 bases from V and 9 from J, leaving 18 bases between them.

The chain carries TRBV18 and TRBJ1-1; weak D call: TRBD1 (6 bases). Per germline, CDR1 KGHSH and CDR2 LQKENI. V gave up 0 bases and J gave up 2 bases, with 10 bases separating them. The CDR3 totals 15 residues. CDR3 coding DNA: TGTGCCAGCTCACCACCAAACAGGGCAAACACTGAAGCTTTCTTT. The encoded protein is CASSPPNRANTEAFF.

This rearrangement joins TRBV5-4 to TRBJ2-1; unclear D gene. V lost 0 bases and J lost 10, with 14 bases in between. From germline, CDR1 is SGHNT and CDR2 YYREEE (reference sequence). CDR3 size: 14 residues. The CDR3 DNA sequence: TGTGCCAGCAGCTTGGGGTCCTCTAACCGGGAGCAGTTCTTC. This encodes CASSLGSSNREQFF.

About this clone itself: At one of its ends the junction is not consistent with the germline gene, which may arise from a read error. The chain combines TRBV2 with TRBJ1-5, with 8 bases identical to TRBD1. The CDR3 consists of 15 residues. Germline V gene lookup returns CDR1 SNHLY and CDR2 FYNNEI. This chain's CDR3 is CASSEQSGGTQPQHF. CDR3 nucleotide sequence: TGTGCTAGCAGTGAGCAATCAGGGGGCACTCAGCCCCAGCATTTT.

The rearrangement links TRBV5-6 to TRBJ2-1; TRBD2 aligns across 10 bases. Germline assignment: CDR1 SGHDT and CDR2 YYEEEE. The CDR3 is 14 residues long. V was clipped by 2 bases and J by 6 bases; unmatched bases: 2. The CDR3 here is CASSLLAGTNEQFF. The CDR3 DNA is TGTGCCAGCAGCTTACTAGCGGGAACCAATGAGCAGTTCTTC.

The rearrangement joins TRBV29-1 to TRBJ2-7, with 8 bases identical to TRBD1. Germline loops: CDR1 SQVTM, CDR2 ANQGSEA. Losses at the gene ends were 4 bases for V and 6 bases for J; bases not matched to a gene: 8. The CDR3 consists of 13 residues. In DNA form, the CDR3 reads TGCAGCGTTGCCAGGGGGCAGGGTCTCGAGCAGTACTTC. Amino acids: CSVARGQGLEQYF.